Shown below are 26 T cell receptor beta chains from a single sample sequenced in a study of T-cell memory formation after mild COVID-19. Each CDR3 protein gets one entry after TCRdb re-called the 5' RACE reads with MiXCR. Among some 69,000 distinct CDR3 sequences listed, over 15% were seen once. Source material: PBMCs or a T cell subset sorted from them (not recorded which). These receptor sequences come from an adult woman who had mild COVID-19 (a few samples of this study predate the infection). Cell type and time point are not known.

This clonotype has a handful of counts. The chain links TRBV20-1 to TRBJ2-3; tentative D call: TRBD2 (6 bases). CDR3 length: 15 residues. V lost 4 bases to trimming and J lost 2 bases, with 16 bases between them. In germline, CDR1 is DFQATT, CDR2 SNEGSKA (reference sequence). CDR3 protein: CSATETGVSTDTQYF. The CDR3, as DNA: TGCAGTGCTACCGAGACGGGAGTCTCCACAGATACGCAGTATTTT.

This rearrangement joins TRBV15 to TRBJ2-7; D call uncertain. The CDR3 is made up of 15 amino acids. Deletions cut 0 bases from V and 7 bases from J, with 16 bases between. Germline-derived CDR1 and CDR2 are LNHNV and YYDKDF (reference sequence). CDR3 nucleotides: TGTGCCACCAGCAGAGATTTAGGACCGCCGGGTGAGCAGTACTTC. Translated, it gives CATSRDLGPPGEQYF.

This clonotype has a count of ten or more. This chain connects TRBV7-9 to TRBJ2-7; 8 bases line up with TRBD1. V dropped 1 base and J dropped 3; count of bases not matched to a gene: 5. The CDR3 is 15 amino acids. The V gene's germline CDR1 is SEHNR and CDR2 FQNEAQ (reference sequence). The CDR3: CASSLVGTGFYEQYF. The DNA of the CDR3 is TGTGCCAGCAGCTTAGTTGGGACAGGATTCTACGAGCAGTACTTC.

This clonotype was seen more than once but under ten times. This chain links TRBV7-8 with TRBJ2-7, with 9 bases aligning to TRBD2. After removal of 3 bases from V and 5 bases from J, the junction contained 5 bases not matched to a gene. This CDR3 comprises 14 residues. Germline loops: CDR1 SGHVS, CDR2 FQNEAQ. The CDR3 here is CASSLAGGRDEQYF. In DNA, the CDR3 is TGTGCCAGCAGCTTGGCAGGCGGGAGGGACGAGCAGTACTTC.

This clonotype was seen only a few times. The chain joins TRBV5-4 to TRBJ2-5; TRBD2 matches at 7 bases. This CDR3 comprises 14 residues. In germline, CDR1 is SGHNT, CDR2 YYREEE (reference sequence). V was pared by 2 bases and J by 4 bases, with 5 bases of the junction left unmatched. DNA for the CDR3: TGTGCCAGCAGCTTCGGACTAGTTGTAGAGACCCAGTACTTC. Its protein is CASSFGLVVETQYF.

This clonotype appeared many times. The chain employs TRBV6-5 and TRBJ2-5; tentative D call: TRBD1 (6 bases). The CDR3 has 13 amino acids. The V end was cut by 6 bases, the J end by 4 bases, with 12 bases between. Germline CDR1 and CDR2: MNHEY and SVGAGI. CDR3 loop: CASRYRVGETQYF. The CDR3 DNA sequence: TGTGCCAGCAGATACAGGGTCGGAGAGACCCAGTACTTC.

The V and J genes are TRBV10-3 and TRBJ2-2; 10 bases are a match to TRBD1. This CDR3 contains 14 residues. Germline V gene sequence: CDR1 ENHRY, CDR2 SYGVKD. The V segment lost 9 bases and the J segment 6 bases; nucleotides outside the gene matches: 7. CDR3 in amino acids: CAIGTGDVSGELFF. DNA for the CDR3: TGTGCCATTGGGACAGGGGACGTCTCCGGGGAGCTGTTTTTT.

This clonotype was picked up a small number of times. The J gene is TRBJ2-1, the V gene TRBV11-2, with 7 bases matching TRBD1. There are 12 residues in the CDR3. The germline CDR1 and CDR2 sequences are SGHAT and FQNNGV. V was pared by 1 base and J by 9 bases, with 0 bases of the junction left unmatched. CDR3 DNA sequence: TGTGCCAGCAGCTTAGCAGGGGGTGAGCAGTTCTTC. It translates to CASSLAGGEQFF.

J is TRBJ1-5 and V is TRBV7-2; D unresolved. Trimming stripped 0 bases from V and 6 bases from J, with 12 bases between. Looked up from germline, CDR1 is SGHTA and CDR2 is FQGNSA. This CDR3 has 15 residues. The DNA of the CDR3 is TGTGCCAGCAGCTTAGCGTCGGAGGCGGGTCAGCCCCAGCATTTT. Translated, it gives CASSLASEAGQPQHF.

This clonotype turned up a few times. V and J are TRBV29-1 and TRBJ2-7; 8 nucleotides agree with TRBD1. V trimming: 1 base; J trimming: 4 bases; junction bases outside the gene matches: 6. Germline V gene data show CDR1 as SQVTM and CDR2 as ANQGSEA. The CDR3 extends over 14 amino acids. The CDR3 sequence: CSVEGSRGRYEQYF. CDR3 DNA: TGCAGCGTTGAAGGGTCCAGGGGGCGGTACGAGCAGTACTTC.

This clonotype was found a few times. The rearrangement joins TRBV7-9 to TRBJ2-1; TRBD2 might be the D (5 bases). Germline V gene sequence: CDR1 SEHNR, CDR2 FQNEAQ (reference sequence). The CDR3 totals 14 residues. The V gene lost 7 bases and the J gene lost 8 bases, with 18 bases spanning the gap. The chain's CDR3 is CASTTTKGRDEQFF. DNA of the CDR3: TGTGCCAGCACGACTACGAAGGGCCGGGATGAGCAGTTCTTC. Full variable domain (rest looked up from reference TRBV7-9 and TRBJ2-1): DTGVSQNPRHKITKRGQNVTFRCDPISEHNRLYWYRQTLGQGPEFLTYFQNEAQLEKSRLLSDRFSAERPKGSFSTLEIQRTEQGDSAMYLCASTTTKGRDEQFFGPGTRLTVL.

This clonotype appeared a few times. The CDR3 sequence is CAWSPQGNYGYTF. The CDR3 bases are TGTGCCTGGAGTCCCCAGGGAAACTATGGCTACACCTTC. The V and J genes are TRBV30 and TRBJ1-2, with D maybe TRBD1 (5 bases). Germline lookup yields CDR1 GTSNPN and CDR2 SVGIG (reference sequence). The germline V and J ends were trimmed by 2 bases and 2 bases, with 9 bases remaining between them. This CDR3 is built from 13 residues. The entire variable domain, with the rest obtained from reference TRBV30 and TRBJ1-2, is as follows: SQTIHQWPATLVQPVGSPLSLECTVEGTSNPNLYWYRQAAGRGLQLLFYSVGIGQISSEVPQNLSASRPQDRQFILSSKKLLLSDSGFYLCAWSPQGNYGYTFGSGTRLTVV.

This clonotype appeared a few times. The chain combines TRBV7-3 with TRBJ1-1; no clear D gene. Trimming pared 5 bases from V and 1 base from J, leaving 11 bases between. Germline CDR1 and CDR2: SGHTA and FQGTGA. This CDR3 is 14 amino acids long. Here the CDR3 reads CASSASLGNTEAFF. DNA of the CDR3: TGTGCCAGCAGCGCATCCCTTGGGAACACTGAAGCTTTCTTT.

The table lists this clonotype with many counts. The gene calls are TRBV6-6 and TRBJ2-5; the match to TRBD2 covers 12 bases. After removal of 6 bases from V and 4 bases from J, the junction contained 6 bases not matched to a gene. The CDR3 is 15 residues long. Germline CDR1 MNHNY, CDR2 SVGAGI (reference sequence). CDR3 sequence (DNA): TGTGCCAGCAGGGGTGGACTAGCGGGGTTAGAGACCCAGTACTTC. Translated: CASRGGLAGLETQYF.

This clonotype has at least ten counts. V is TRBV7-6 and J is TRBJ2-1; TRBD2 matches at 12 bases. J was trimmed by 9 bases and V by 5 bases; bases with no gene match: 8. Germline V lookup: CDR1 SGHVS, CDR2 FNYEAQ. The CDR3 has 15 residues. The CDR3 sequence: CASSQLAGGRPEQFF. The CDR3 DNA reads TGTGCCAGCAGCCAGCTAGCGGGGGGGCGTCCTGAGCAGTTCTTC.

A few counts support this clonotype. This sequence joins TRBV4-2 and TRBJ2-1; TRBD1 is a possible D gene (6 bases). This CDR3 comprises 15 residues. The germline V and J ends were trimmed by 2 bases and 5 bases, with 13 bases remaining between them. Per the germline V gene, CDR1 is LGHNA and CDR2 is YNFKEQ. The CDR3 nucleotides read TGTGCCAGCAGCCAATTTGACAACAGGGACAATGAGCAGTTCTTC. Translation gives CASSQFDNRDNEQFF.

The chain has TRBV12-3 or TRBV12-4 and TRBJ2-1; D gene unclear. This CDR3 spans 16 amino acids. V lost 5 bases, J lost 2 bases, and 16 bases lay in between. DNA for the CDR3: TGTGCCAGCAGTCCCCCAGGAATAACCGCCTACAATGAGCAGTTCTTC. Translated: CASSPPGITAYNEQFF.

The chain recombines TRBV5-1 with TRBJ1-6; TRBD1 is a possible D gene (5 bases). CDR3 length: 15 residues. Trimming stripped 0 bases from V and 8 bases from J, with 12 bases between. Germline V gene sequence: CDR1 SGHRS, CDR2 YFSETQ. The CDR3 loop reads CASSLERGYDSPLHF. Here the CDR3 DNA reads TGCGCCAGCAGCTTGGAACGGGGCTACGATTCACCCCTCCACTTT.

CDR3 residues: CASSLAELQQETQYF. DNA for the CDR3: TGTGCCAGCAGCTTAGCCGAGCTACAACAAGAGACCCAGTACTTC. This chain links TRBV7-9 with TRBJ2-5, with D uncertain. V was clipped by 0 bases and J by 2 bases, with 10 bases between them. Germline CDR1 SEHNR, CDR2 FQNEAQ (reference sequence). The CDR3 covers 15 residues. Full variable domain (missing parts from reference TRBV7-9 and TRBJ2-5): DTGVSQNPRHKITKRGQNVTFRCDPISEHNRLYWYRQTLGQGPEFLTYFQNEAQLEKSRLLSDRFSAERPKGSFSTLEIQRTEQGDSAMYLCASSLAELQQETQYFGPGTRLLVL.

The chain links TRBV7-3 to TRBJ2-3, with D perhaps TRBD2 (6 bases). Germline CDR1 and CDR2: SGHTA and FQGTGA. This CDR3 is 15 amino acids long. Trimming removed 2 bases from V and 4 bases from J, with 13 bases in between. CDR3 protein: CASSLGGTAADTQYF. DNA of the CDR3: TGTGCCAGCAGCTTAGGCGGGACTGCGGCAGATACGCAGTATTTT.

The CDR3: CSVALRNMNTEAFF. CDR3 coding DNA: TGCAGCGTTGCCCTAAGGAATATGAACACTGAAGCTTTCTTT. The V and J genes are TRBV29-1 and TRBJ1-1; D unresolved. The V gene's germline CDR1 is SQVTM and CDR2 ANQGSEA. The CDR3 contains 14 residues. Trimming stripped 4 bases from V and 0 bases from J, with 12 bases between.

This clonotype has more than one count but fewer than ten. This chain connects TRBV7-3 to TRBJ2-2, with D possibly being TRBD1 (5 bases). In germline, CDR1 is SGHTA, CDR2 FQGTGA. CDR3 length: 15 residues. V dropped 6 bases and J dropped 6 bases, with 17 bases sitting between them. The CDR3 nucleotides read TGTGCCAGCAGTAGACAGTCCAGTCGGGCCGGGGAGCTGTTTTTT. This encodes CASSRQSSRAGELFF.

The chain carries TRBV7-9 and TRBJ1-4; 7 bases line up with TRBD1. Trimming removed 8 bases from V and 8 bases from J; junction bases left unmatched: 8. CDR3 length: 13 amino acids. The germline gives CDR1 SEHNR, CDR2 FQNEAQ (reference sequence). The CDR3 spells CASHPGGQEKLFF. The CDR3 coding sequence is TGTGCCAGCCACCCAGGGGGACAGGAAAAACTGTTTTTT.

Here the CDR3 reads CASSSETSGSWTDTQYF. CDR3 in DNA: TGTGCCAGCAGCTCCGAGACTAGCGGGAGTTGGACAGATACGCAGTATTTT. The chain links TRBV11-2 to TRBJ2-3; TRBD2 matches at 12 bases. CDR3 size: 17 residues. Germline V gives CDR1 SGHAT, CDR2 FQNNGV. With V trimmed by 4 bases and J by 3 bases, 8 bases remained unmatched.

V is TRBV5-1 and J is TRBJ2-7; 8 bases are a match to TRBD1. Germline assignment: CDR1 SGHRS and CDR2 YFSETQ. V dropped 4 bases and J dropped 4; count of bases not matched to a gene: 13. The CDR3 contains 16 residues. The DNA of the CDR3 is TGCGCCAGCAGCCCAAGTCGAGGACAGGGTTTGTACGAGCAGTACTTC. It encodes CASSPSRGQGLYEQYF.

This clonotype was observed many times. The V call is TRBV7-9, the J call TRBJ2-7; 12 nucleotides match TRBD2. The trim removed 1 base at V and 1 base at J, leaving 5 bases unmatched. Germline V gene data show CDR1 as SEHNR and CDR2 as FQNEAQ (reference sequence). The CDR3 spans 17 residues. The CDR3 is CASSLGGLAGWSYEQYF. The CDR3 DNA is TGTGCCAGCAGCTTAGGAGGACTAGCGGGGTGGTCCTACGAGCAGTACTTC.